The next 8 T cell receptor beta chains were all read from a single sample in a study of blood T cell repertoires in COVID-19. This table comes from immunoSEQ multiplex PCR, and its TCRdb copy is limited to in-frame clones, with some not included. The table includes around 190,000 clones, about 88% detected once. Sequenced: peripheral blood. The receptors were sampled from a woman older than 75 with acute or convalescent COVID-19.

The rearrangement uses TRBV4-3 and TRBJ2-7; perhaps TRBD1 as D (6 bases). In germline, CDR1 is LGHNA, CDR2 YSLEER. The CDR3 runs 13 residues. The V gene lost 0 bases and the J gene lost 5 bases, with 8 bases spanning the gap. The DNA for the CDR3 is TGCGCCAGCAGCCAAGAACAGGGTAACGAGCAGTACTTC. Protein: CASSQEQGNEQYF.

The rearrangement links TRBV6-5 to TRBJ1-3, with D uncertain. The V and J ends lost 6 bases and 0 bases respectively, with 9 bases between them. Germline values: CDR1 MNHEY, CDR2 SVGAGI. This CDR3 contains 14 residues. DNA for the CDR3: TGTGCCAGCAGCTCGGGGTACTCTGGAAACACCATATATTTT. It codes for CASSSGYSGNTIYF.

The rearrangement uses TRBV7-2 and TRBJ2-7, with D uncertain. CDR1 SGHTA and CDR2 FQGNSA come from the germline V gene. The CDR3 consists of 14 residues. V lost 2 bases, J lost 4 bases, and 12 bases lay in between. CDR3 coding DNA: TGTGCCAGCAGCTTATTCGACACCACGTACGAGCAGTACTTC. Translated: CASSLFDTTYEQYF.

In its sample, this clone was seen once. The CDR3 nucleotides are TGTGCCACCATAGCTGCGTTTCGGGACACCATATATTTT. Amino acids: CATIAAFRDTIYF. This rearrangement joins TRBV7-9 to TRBJ1-3; D unclear. The CDR3 extends over 13 amino acids. Germline CDR1 is SEHNR and CDR2 is FQNEAQ (reference sequence). V was trimmed by 10 bases and J by 8 bases, leaving 18 bases between them.

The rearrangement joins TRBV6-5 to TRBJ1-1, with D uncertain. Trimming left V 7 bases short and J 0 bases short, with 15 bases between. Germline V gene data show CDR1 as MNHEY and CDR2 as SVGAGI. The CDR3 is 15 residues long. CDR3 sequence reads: CASNPAGDLNTEAFF. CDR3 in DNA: TGTGCCAGCAACCCTGCGGGCGACTTGAACACTGAAGCTTTCTTT.

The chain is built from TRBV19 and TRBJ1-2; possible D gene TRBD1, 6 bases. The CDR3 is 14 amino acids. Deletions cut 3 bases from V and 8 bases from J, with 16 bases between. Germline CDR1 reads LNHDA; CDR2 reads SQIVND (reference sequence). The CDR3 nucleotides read TGTGCCAGTAGTATTGCCCTCAGGGGCGGGGGCTACACCTTC. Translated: CASSIALRGGGYTF.

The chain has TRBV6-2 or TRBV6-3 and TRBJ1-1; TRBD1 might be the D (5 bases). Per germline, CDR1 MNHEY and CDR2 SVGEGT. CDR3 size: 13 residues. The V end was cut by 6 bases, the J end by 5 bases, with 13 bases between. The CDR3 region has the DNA TGTGCCAGCAGCGTCGGGGGTTGGACTGAAGCTTTCTTT. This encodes CASSVGGWTEAFF.

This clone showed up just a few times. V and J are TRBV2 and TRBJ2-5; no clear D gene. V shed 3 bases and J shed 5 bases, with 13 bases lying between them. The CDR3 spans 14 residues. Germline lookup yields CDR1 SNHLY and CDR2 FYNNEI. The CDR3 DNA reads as TGTGCCAGCAGTGACAGCCTAGGTCGGGAGACCCAGTACTTC. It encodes CASSDSLGRETQYF.